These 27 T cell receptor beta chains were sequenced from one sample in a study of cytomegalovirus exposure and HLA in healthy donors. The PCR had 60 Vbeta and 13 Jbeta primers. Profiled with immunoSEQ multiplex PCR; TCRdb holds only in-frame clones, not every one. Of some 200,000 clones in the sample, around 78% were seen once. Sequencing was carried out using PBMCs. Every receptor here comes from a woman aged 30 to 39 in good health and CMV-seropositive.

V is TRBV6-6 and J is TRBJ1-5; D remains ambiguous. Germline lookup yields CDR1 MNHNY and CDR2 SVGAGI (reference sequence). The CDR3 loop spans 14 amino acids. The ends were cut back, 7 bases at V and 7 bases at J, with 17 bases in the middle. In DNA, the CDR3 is TGTGCCAGCATCCTTCGAGAGGGCGAACAGCCCCAGCATTTT. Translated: CASILREGEQPQHF.

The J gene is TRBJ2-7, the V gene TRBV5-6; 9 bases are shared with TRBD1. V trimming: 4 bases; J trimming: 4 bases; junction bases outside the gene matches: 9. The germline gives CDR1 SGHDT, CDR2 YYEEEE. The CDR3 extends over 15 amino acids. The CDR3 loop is CASSLTGTGKYEQYF. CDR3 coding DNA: TGTGCCAGCAGCCTTACCGGGACAGGGAAGTACGAGCAGTACTTC.

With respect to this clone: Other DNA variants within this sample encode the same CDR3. DNA for the CDR3: TGCGCCAGCAGCCAAGCAGGGAAGTCTAATTCACCCCTCCACTTT. This gives the protein CASSQAGKSNSPLHF. The chain employs TRBV4-3 and TRBJ1-6; a weak D match, TRBD1 (5 bases). Per the germline V gene, CDR1 is LGHNA and CDR2 is YSLEER. CDR3 length: 15 amino acids. V was cut by 1 base and J by 6 bases, with 10 bases left in between.

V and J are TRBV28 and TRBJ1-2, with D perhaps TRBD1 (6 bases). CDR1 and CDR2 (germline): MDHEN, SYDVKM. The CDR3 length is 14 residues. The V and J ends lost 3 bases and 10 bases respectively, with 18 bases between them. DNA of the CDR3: TGTGCCAGCAGTTTTAGTTGGGGAGGGGGGGACTACACCTTC. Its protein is CASSFSWGGGDYTF.

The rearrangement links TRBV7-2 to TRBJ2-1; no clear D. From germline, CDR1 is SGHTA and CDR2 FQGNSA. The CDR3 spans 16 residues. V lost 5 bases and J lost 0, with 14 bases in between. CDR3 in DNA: TGTGCCAGCAGCCGAAAACAGCCAAGCTCCTACAATGAGCAGTTCTTC. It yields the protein CASSRKQPSSYNEQFF.

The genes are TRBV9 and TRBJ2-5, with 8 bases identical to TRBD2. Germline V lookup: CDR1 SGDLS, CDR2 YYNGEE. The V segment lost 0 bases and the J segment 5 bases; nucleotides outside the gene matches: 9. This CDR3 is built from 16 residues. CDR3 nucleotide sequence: TGTGCCAGCAGCGTAGCGGGGGGGACCAACGCGGAGACCCAGTACTTC. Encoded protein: CASSVAGGTNAETQYF.

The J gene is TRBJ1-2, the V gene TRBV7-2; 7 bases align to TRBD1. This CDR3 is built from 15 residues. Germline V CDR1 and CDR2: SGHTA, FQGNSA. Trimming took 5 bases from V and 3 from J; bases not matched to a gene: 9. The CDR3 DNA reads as TGTGCCAGCAGCCCCCAGGGGGGCGCGGACTATGGCTACACCTTC. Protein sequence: CASSPQGGADYGYTF.

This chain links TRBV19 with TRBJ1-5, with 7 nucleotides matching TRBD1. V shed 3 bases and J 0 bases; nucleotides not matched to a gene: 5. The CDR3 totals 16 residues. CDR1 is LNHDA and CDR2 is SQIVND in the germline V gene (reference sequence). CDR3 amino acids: CASSIRGAYSNQPQHF. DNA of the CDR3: TGTGCCAGTAGTATCAGGGGGGCTTATAGCAATCAGCCCCAGCATTTT.

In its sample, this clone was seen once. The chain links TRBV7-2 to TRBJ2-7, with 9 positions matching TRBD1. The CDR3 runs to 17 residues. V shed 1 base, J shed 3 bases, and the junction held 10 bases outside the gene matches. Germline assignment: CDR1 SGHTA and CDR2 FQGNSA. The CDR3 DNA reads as TGTGCCAGCAGCTTAGACCATAACAGGGGGCAAGTCTACGAGCAGTACTTC. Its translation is CASSLDHNRGQVYEQYF. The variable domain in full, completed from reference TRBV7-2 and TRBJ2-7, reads GAGVSQSPSNKVTEKGKDVELRCDPISGHTALYWYRQSLGQGLEFLIYFQGNSAPDKSGLPSDRFSAERTGGSVSTLTIQRTQQEDSAVYLCASSLDHNRGQVYEQYFGPGTRLTVT.

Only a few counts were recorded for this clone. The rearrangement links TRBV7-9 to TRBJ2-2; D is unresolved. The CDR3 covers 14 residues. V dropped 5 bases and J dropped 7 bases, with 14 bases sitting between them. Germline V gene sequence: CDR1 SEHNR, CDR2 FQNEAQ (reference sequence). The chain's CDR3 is CASSPDSQIGELFF. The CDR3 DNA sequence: TGTGCCAGCAGCCCAGATAGCCAAATCGGGGAGCTGTTTTTT.

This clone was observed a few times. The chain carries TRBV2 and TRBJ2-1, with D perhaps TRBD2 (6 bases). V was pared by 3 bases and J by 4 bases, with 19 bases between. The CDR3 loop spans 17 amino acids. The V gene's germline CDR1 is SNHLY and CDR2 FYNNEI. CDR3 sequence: CASSEDPMAGYYNEQFF. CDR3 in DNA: TGTGCCAGCAGTGAGGACCCTATGGCGGGGTATTACAATGAGCAGTTCTTC.

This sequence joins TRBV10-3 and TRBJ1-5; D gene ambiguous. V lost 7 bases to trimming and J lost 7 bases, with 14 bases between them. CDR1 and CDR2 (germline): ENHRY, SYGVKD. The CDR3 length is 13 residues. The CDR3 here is CAIKEGDLQPQHF. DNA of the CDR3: TGTGCCATCAAAGAGGGCGACCTACAGCCCCAGCATTTT.

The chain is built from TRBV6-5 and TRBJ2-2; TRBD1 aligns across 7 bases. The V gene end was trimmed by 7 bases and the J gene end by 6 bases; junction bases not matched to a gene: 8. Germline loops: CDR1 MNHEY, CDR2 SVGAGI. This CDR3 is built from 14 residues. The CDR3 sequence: CASMVTGVPGELFF. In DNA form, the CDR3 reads TGTGCCAGCATGGTAACAGGGGTTCCCGGGGAGCTGTTTTTT.

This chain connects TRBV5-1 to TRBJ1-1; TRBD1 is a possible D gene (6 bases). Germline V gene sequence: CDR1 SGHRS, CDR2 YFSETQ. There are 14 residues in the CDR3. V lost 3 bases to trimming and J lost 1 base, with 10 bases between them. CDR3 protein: CASSSGQSNTEAFF. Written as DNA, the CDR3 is TGCGCCAGCAGCTCCGGACAGTCGAACACTGAAGCTTTCTTT. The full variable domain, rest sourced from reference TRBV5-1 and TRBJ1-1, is KAGVTQTPRYLIKTRGQQVTLSCSPISGHRSVSWYQQTPGQGLQFLFEYFSETQRNKGNFPGRFSGRQFSNSRSEMNVSTLELGDSALYLCASSSGQSNTEAFFGQGTRLTVV.

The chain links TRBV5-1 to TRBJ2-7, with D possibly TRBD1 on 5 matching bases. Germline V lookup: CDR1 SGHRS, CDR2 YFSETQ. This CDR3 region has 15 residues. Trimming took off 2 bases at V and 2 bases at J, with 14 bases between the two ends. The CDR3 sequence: CASSFKDIGPYEQYF. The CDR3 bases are TGCGCCAGCAGCTTTAAGGACATCGGACCCTACGAGCAGTACTTC.

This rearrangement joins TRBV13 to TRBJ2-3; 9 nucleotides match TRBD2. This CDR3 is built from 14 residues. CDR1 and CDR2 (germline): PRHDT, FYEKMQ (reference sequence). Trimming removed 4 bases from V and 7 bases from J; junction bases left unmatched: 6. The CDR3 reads CASSSVASGNTQYF. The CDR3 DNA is TGTGCCAGCAGCTCCGTGGCTAGCGGGAATACGCAGTATTTT.

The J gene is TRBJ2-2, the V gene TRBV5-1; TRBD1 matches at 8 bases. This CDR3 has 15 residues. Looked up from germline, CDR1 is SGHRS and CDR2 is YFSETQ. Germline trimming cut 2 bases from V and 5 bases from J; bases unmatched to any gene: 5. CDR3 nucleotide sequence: TGCGCCAGCAGCTTATCGAACAGGGGGACCGGGGAGCTGTTTTTT. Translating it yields CASSLSNRGTGELFF.

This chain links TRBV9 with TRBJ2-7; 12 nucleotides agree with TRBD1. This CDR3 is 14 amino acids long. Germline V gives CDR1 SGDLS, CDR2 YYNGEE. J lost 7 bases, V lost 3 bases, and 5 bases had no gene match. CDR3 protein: CASSEGQGAYEQYF. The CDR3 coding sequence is TGTGCCAGCAGCGAGGGACAGGGGGCTTATGAGCAGTACTTC.

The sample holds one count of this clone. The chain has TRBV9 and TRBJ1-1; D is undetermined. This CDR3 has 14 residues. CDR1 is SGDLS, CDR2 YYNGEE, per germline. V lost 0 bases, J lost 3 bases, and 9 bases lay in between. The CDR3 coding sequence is TGTGCCAGCAGCGTAGACGGAGACTACACTGAAGCTTTCTTT. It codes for CASSVDGDYTEAFF.

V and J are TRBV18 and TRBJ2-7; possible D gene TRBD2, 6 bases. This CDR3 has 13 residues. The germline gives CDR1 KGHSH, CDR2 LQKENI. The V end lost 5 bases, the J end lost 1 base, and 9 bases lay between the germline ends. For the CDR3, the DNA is TGTGCCAGCTCATTGGACTATTCCTACGAGCAGTACTTC. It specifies CASSLDYSYEQYF.

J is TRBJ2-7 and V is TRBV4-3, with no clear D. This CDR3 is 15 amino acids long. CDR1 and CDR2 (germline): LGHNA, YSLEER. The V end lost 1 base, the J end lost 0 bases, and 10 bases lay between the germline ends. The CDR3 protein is CASSQVFGSSYEQYF. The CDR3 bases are TGCGCCAGCAGCCAAGTTTTTGGCAGCTCCTACGAGCAGTACTTC.

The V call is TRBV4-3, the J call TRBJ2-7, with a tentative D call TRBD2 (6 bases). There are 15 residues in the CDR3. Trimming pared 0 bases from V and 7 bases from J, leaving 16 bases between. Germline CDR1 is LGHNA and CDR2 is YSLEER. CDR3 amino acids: CASSQDRRFGGEQYF. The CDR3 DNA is TGCGCCAGCAGCCAAGATAGGAGGTTTGGGGGGGAGCAGTACTTC.

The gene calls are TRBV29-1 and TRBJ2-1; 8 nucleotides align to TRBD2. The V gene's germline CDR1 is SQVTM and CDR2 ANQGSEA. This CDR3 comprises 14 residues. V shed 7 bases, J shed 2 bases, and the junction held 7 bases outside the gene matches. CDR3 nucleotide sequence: TGCAGCGGATTAGCGGGATTTCCCTACAATGAGCAGTTCTTC. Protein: CSGLAGFPYNEQFF.

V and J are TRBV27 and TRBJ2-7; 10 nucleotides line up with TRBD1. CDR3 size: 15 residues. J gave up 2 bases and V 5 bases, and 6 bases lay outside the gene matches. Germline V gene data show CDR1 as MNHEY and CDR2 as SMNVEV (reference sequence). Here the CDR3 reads CASSIWTGGAYEQYF. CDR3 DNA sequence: TGTGCCAGCAGTATCTGGACAGGGGGAGCCTACGAGCAGTACTTC.

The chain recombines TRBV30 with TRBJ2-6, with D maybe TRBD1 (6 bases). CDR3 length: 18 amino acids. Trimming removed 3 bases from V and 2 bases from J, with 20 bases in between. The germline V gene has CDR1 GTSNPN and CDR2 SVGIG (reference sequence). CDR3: CAWRYRDKSLTGANVLTF. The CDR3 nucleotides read TGTGCCTGGAGATACCGGGACAAATCACTCACTGGGGCCAACGTCCTGACTTTC. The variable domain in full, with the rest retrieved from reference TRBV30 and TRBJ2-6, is SQTIHQWPATLVQPVGSPLSLECTVEGTSNPNLYWYRQAAGRGLQLLFYSVGIGQISSEVPQNLSASRPQDRQFILSSKKLLLSDSGFYLCAWRYRDKSLTGANVLTFGAGSRLTVL.

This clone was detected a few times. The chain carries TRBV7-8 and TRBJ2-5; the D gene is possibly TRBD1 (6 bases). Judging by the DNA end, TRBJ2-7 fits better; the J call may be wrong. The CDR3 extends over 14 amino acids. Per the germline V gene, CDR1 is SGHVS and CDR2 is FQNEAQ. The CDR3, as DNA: TGTGCCAGCAACCCCCGGGACAAAGCCTACGAGCAGTACTTC. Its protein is CASNPRDKAYEQYF.

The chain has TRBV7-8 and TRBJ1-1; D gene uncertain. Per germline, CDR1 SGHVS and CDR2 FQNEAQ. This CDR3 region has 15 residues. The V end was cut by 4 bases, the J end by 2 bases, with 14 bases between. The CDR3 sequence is CASSSRGIGNTEAFF. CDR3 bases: TGTGCCAGCAGCTCACGAGGGATCGGAAACACTGAAGCTTTCTTT. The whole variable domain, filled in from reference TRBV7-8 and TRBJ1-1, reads GAGVSQSPRYKVAKRGQDVALRCDPISGHVSLFWYQQALGQGPEFLTYFQNEAQLDKSGLPSDRFFAERPEGSVSTLKIQRTQQEDSAVYLCASSSRGIGNTEAFFGQGTRLTVV.